This TCR beta chain is drawn from a study of blood T cell repertoires in COVID-19. About the research overall: The samples span acute and convalescent COVID-19 from the United States, Italy and Spain.

TCRdb keeps only in-frame clones here, not all; method: immunoSEQ multiplex PCR. Of around 90,000 clones in the sample, approximately 86% were seen once. CDR1 is GTSNPN and CDR2 is SVGIG in the germline V gene (reference sequence). The CDR3 sequence is 13 residues long. The V and J ends lost 2 bases and 3 bases respectively, with 8 bases between them. The chain is built from TRBV30 and TRBJ1-5; tentatively, D is TRBD1 (5 bases). The sequencing sample was made of peripheral blood. This receptor was identified in a man aged 45-65 years with COVID-19, enrolled during active disease. The CDR3 DNA follows: TGTGCCTGGAGTAGCAGGGACAATCAGCCCCAGCATTTT. This encodes CAWSSRDNQPQHF.